These 19 T cell receptor beta chains share one sample of origin, sequenced in a study of post-analysis software for immune sequencing data. Study findings and constraints: Controls showed lower frequencies than patients for a handful of TRBV segments, and TRBV5-6, TRBV5-1 and TRBV20-1 were among these.

Which antigens these TCRs recognize remains unknown. The TCR beta cDNA libraries carried unique molecular identifiers. TCRdb re-called the PCR reads through MiXCR, storing one row per CDR3 protein. Among about 820,000 distinct CDR3 sequences listed, 53% were seen once. The sample comprised blood. These receptors were taken from a girl between 5 and 17 years old with multiple sclerosis.

The CDR3 DNA reads as TGTGCCAGCAGTCCCTCCGGGACCCTTTACGAGCAGTACTTC. Protein: CASSPSGTLYEQYF. This chain joins TRBV27 and TRBJ2-7; either TRBD1 or TRBD2 may fit D (5 bases each). Trimming took off 5 bases at V and 4 bases at J, with 15 bases between the two ends. The CDR3 is 14 residues long. The germline gives CDR1 MNHEY, CDR2 SMNVEV (reference sequence).

This sequence joins TRBV7-3 and TRBJ2-5; TRBD1 is a possible D gene (5 bases). The DNA end favors TRBJ2-7, so the J call may be wrong. In germline, CDR1 is SGHTA, CDR2 FQGTGA. The CDR3 sequence is 13 residues long. For the CDR3, the DNA is TGTGCCAGCAGCTTTGACAGTATGCACGAGCAGTACTTC. It codes for CASSFDSMHEQYF.

The chain is built from TRBV12-3 or TRBV12-4 and TRBJ1-2, with D hard to call. V shed 3 bases and J shed 6 bases, with 11 bases lying between them. The CDR3 length is 13 residues. This CDR3 is CASSLRLSNGYTF. In DNA form, the CDR3 reads TGTGCCAGCAGTTTGCGGTTGTCAAATGGCTACACCTTC.

The rearrangement uses TRBV7-9 and TRBJ2-1, with 10 bases that match TRBD2. CDR1 and CDR2 from the germline V gene are SEHNR and FQNEAQ (reference sequence). The trim removed 10 bases at V and 7 bases at J, leaving 10 bases unmatched. The CDR3 is 14 residues long. CDR3 loop: CAIPASGRSNEQFF. CDR3 bases: TGTGCCATACCGGCTAGCGGGAGATCGAATGAGCAGTTCTTC.

In this sample, this clonotype turned up a few times. This chain uses TRBV7-2 with TRBJ2-7; 8 positions match TRBD2. The J call may be in error: the DNA end matches TRBJ2-5 better. The CDR3 length is 14 residues. From germline, CDR1 is SGHTA and CDR2 FQGNSA. CDR3 bases: TGTGCCAGCAGCTTAGACGGGGGGGGGGAGACCCAGTACTTC. This encodes CASSLDGGGETQYF.

This chain links TRBV29-1 with TRBJ2-1; unclear D gene. CDR3 length equals 9 residues. Per the germline V gene, CDR1 is SQVTM and CDR2 is ANQGSEA. V shed 6 bases and J shed 5 bases, with 2 bases lying between them. CDR3 nucleotide sequence: TGCAGCGTAAACAATGAGCAGTTCTTC. Its translation: CSVNNEQFF.

A few counts support this clonotype. The rearrangement links TRBV29-1 to TRBJ2-1; the match to TRBD1 covers 10 bases. The CDR3 consists of 12 residues. Trimming cost V 7 bases and J 10 bases; bases outside gene matches: 7. CDR1 is SQVTM, CDR2 ANQGSEA, per germline. Written as DNA, the CDR3 is TGCAGCGGGCACGGGGACAGGGGCGAGCAGTTCTTC. Protein sequence: CSGHGDRGEQFF.

The chain recombines TRBV20-1 with TRBJ2-5; TRBD2 aligns across 7 bases. Unmatched junction bases numbered 9, after V lost 5 bases and J lost 3 bases. The CDR3 is made up of 14 amino acids. Looked up from germline, CDR1 is DFQATT and CDR2 is SNEGSKA (reference sequence). Here the CDR3 DNA reads TGCAGTGCTCTAGATTTAGGGACTAAAGAGACCCAGTACTTC. It yields the protein CSALDLGTKETQYF.

This clonotype showed up just a few times. This chain connects TRBV5-5 to TRBJ2-1; D gene unclear. The CDR3 spans 14 residues. V lost 1 base, J lost 4 bases, and 9 bases lay in between. From germline, CDR1 is SGHKS and CDR2 YYEKEE (reference sequence). In DNA, the CDR3 is TGTGCCAGCAGCTTGTGGGATCTGTACAATGAGCAGTTCTTC. Amino acid sequence: CASSLWDLYNEQFF.

The rearrangement uses TRBV9 and TRBJ2-7; the D gene is possibly TRBD2 (5 bases). This CDR3 contains 12 residues. Germline V gene data show CDR1 as SGDLS and CDR2 as YYNGEE. V gave up 4 bases and J gave up 10 bases, with 15 bases separating them. In nucleotides, the CDR3 is TGTGCCAGCAGCCCACCCTTGGGAGCCCAGTACTTC. This translates into CASSPPLGAQYF.

In this sample, this clonotype turned up a few times. The chain links TRBV6-5 to TRBJ1-1; possibly TRBD1 for D (5 bases). With 4 bases removed from V and 1 base from J, the gap between germline ends came to 13 bases. The CDR3 is 15 amino acids. Germline V gene lookup returns CDR1 MNHEY and CDR2 SVGAGI. DNA of the CDR3: TGTGCCAGCAGTTCCACACAGGTGAAGAACACTGAAGCTTTCTTT. This codes for CASSSTQVKNTEAFF.

The chain joins TRBV7-8 to TRBJ2-7; possibly TRBD1 for D (5 bases). Germline-derived CDR1 and CDR2 are SGHVS and FQNEAQ. The CDR3 has 14 residues. Trimming removed 5 bases from V and 4 bases from J, with 15 bases in between. CDR3 sequence (DNA): TGTGCCAGCAGCCCCCGGACATTTTCTTACGAGCAGTACTTC. Residues: CASSPRTFSYEQYF.

Only a few counts were recorded for this clonotype. For the CDR3, the DNA is TGTGCCAGCAGCTTGGTCGAATCTTACAATGAGCAGTTCTTC. This encodes CASSLVESYNEQFF. The rearrangement uses TRBV5-5 and TRBJ2-1; D gene uncertain. V was shortened by 0 bases and J by 4 bases, with 8 bases between the two germline ends. Germline assignment: CDR1 SGHKS and CDR2 YYEKEE (reference sequence). This CDR3 is 14 amino acids long.

This clonotype has only a few counts. The chain is built from TRBV5-1 and TRBJ2-1, with D possibly being TRBD1 (5 bases). Trimming took 4 bases from V and 7 from J, leaving 12 bases between them. CDR1 SGHRS and CDR2 YFSETQ come from the germline V gene. The CDR3 covers 13 residues. The CDR3 nucleotides read TGCGCCAGCAGCGTCCAGGGTAGGAATGAGCAGTTCTTC. Translated, it gives CASSVQGRNEQFF.

J is TRBJ2-1 and V is TRBV7-3; 7 bases map to TRBD1. From germline, CDR1 is SGHTA and CDR2 FQGTGA. The CDR3 is 19 residues long. Losses at the gene ends were 1 base for V and 7 bases for J; bases not matched to a gene: 19. The CDR3 here is CASSLRAGSGGIVGNEQFF. The CDR3 DNA reads TGTGCCAGCAGCTTAAGGGCAGGGTCAGGGGGAATCGTGGGAAATGAGCAGTTCTTC.

V gene TRBV5-1 combines with J gene TRBJ2-1, with 7 bases aligning to TRBD1. The germline V gene encodes CDR1 SGHRS and CDR2 YFSETQ. Trimming at V came to 4 bases and at J to 7 bases, leaving 5 bases not matched to a gene. CDR3 size: 13 residues. CDR3 in DNA: TGCGCCAGCAGCCTGGGACAGAAGAATGAGCAGTTCTTC. Protein product: CASSLGQKNEQFF.

This clonotype was seen only a few times. This chain links TRBV10-3 with TRBJ2-7; D may match TRBD1 or TRBD2 (5 bases each). Germline values: CDR1 ENHRY, CDR2 SYGVKD. Trimming took 10 bases from V and 2 from J, leaving 15 bases between them. The CDR3 is made up of 13 amino acids. The DNA for the CDR3 is TGTGCCACCGGAGCCGGGGCCCCCTACGAGCAGTACTTC. It codes for CATGAGAPYEQYF.

This clonotype was seen once. V and J are TRBV6-6 and TRBJ1-5; 12 bases line up with TRBD1. Germline CDR1 MNHNY, CDR2 SVGAGI (reference sequence). The CDR3 loop spans 17 amino acids. Trimming removed 4 bases from V and 4 bases from J; junction bases left unmatched: 8. DNA of the CDR3: TGTGCCAGCAGTTGGGCGGGGACAGGGGGCGGGAATCAGCCCCAGCATTTT. This sequence encodes CASSWAGTGGGNQPQHF.

This chain links TRBV10-1 with TRBJ2-1; the match to TRBD2 covers 8 bases. CDR1 is WNHNN and CDR2 is SYGVQD in the germline V gene (reference sequence). The J segment lost 5 bases and the V segment lost 6 bases, leaving 6 bases of the junction unmatched. This CDR3 contains 14 residues. The CDR3 DNA follows: TGCGCCAGCAGCCAGGGACTAGTACACAATGAGCAGTTCTTC. Translating it yields CASSQGLVHNEQFF.